The 21 T cell receptor beta chains below were found in one sample sequenced in a study of post-analysis software for immune sequencing data. Study findings and constraints: Patients carried four or five TRBV segments more frequently than controls did, and TRBV5-6, TRBV5-1 and TRBV20-1 were among them.

Unique molecular identifiers featured in each of the TCR beta cDNA libraries. In TCRdb, the PCR reads were re-called with MiXCR into one record per CDR3 protein. This table holds approximately 250,000 distinct CDR3 sequences, 36% found once. Antigen specificity for these receptors is unknown. Input material: blood. The source of these receptors is a girl aged 5 to 17 with multiple sclerosis.

Concerning this clonotype: A much larger clone lies a single base off, so this may be a read error. The chain combines TRBV20-1 with TRBJ2-1, with 10 bases matching TRBD2. The last part of the DNA fits TRBJ2-7 better; the J call may be wrong. The germline V gene encodes CDR1 DFQATT and CDR2 SNEGSKA (reference sequence). The CDR3 loop spans 15 amino acids. CDR3 loop: CSASNSGGPYNEQYF. The DNA for the CDR3 is TGCAGTGCTAGCAATAGCGGGGGGCCCTACAATGAGCAGTACTTC.

As regards this clonotype: This could be a read error, since a much larger clone is one nucleotide away. The rearrangement links TRBV3-1 to TRBJ2-5; D is perhaps TRBD2 (5 bases). This CDR3 is built from 13 residues. Germline V gene data show CDR1 as LGHDT and CDR2 as YNNKEL (reference sequence). V dropped 3 bases and J dropped 11 bases, with 16 bases sitting between them. DNA for the CDR3: TGTGCCAGCAGCCAGGGAAGAGAGGGAGAGCAGTACTTC. Its protein product is CASSQGREGEQYF.

The sample holds many counts of this clonotype. The rearrangement joins TRBV27 to TRBJ2-1; 10 nucleotides align to TRBD2. Per germline, CDR1 MNHEY and CDR2 SMNVEV (reference sequence). The CDR3 loop spans 22 amino acids. The V and J ends lost 0 bases and 7 bases, in that order; junction bases with no gene match: 24. The DNA of the CDR3 is TGTGCCAGCAGTTTATCGTACGGATCCTCCGGGGGAAAGCGGGGGGGCCGTAATGAGCAGTTCTTC. Translating it yields CASSLSYGSSGGKRGGRNEQFF.

This clonotype has a count of ten or more. The chain links TRBV5-8 to TRBJ2-1; tentative D call: TRBD2 (5 bases). V was cut by 5 bases and J by 0 bases, with 15 bases left in between. Germline V gene sequence: CDR1 SGHTS, CDR2 YDEGEE. CDR3 length equals 16 residues. The CDR3 is CASRRGSPSSYNEQFF. The DNA of the CDR3 is TGTGCCAGCAGACGAGGGTCCCCGAGCTCCTACAATGAGCAGTTCTTC. Drawing the rest from reference TRBV5-8 and TRBJ2-1, the complete variable domain is EAGVTQSPTHLIKTRGQQATLRCSPISGHTSVYWYQQALGLGLQFLLWYDEGEERNRGNFPPRFSGRQFPNYSSELNVNALELEDSALYLCASRRGSPSSYNEQFFGPGTRLTVL.

The chain couples TRBV12-3 or TRBV12-4 to TRBJ1-1, with D possibly matching TRBD1 (5 bases). V shed 8 bases and J shed 1 base, with 14 bases lying between them. This CDR3 has 14 amino acids. In DNA, the CDR3 is TGTGCCAGCGACCGGGGGAGACAGAACACTGAAGCTTTCTTT. It specifies CASDRGRQNTEAFF.

V is TRBV20-1 and J is TRBJ1-2; tentatively, D is TRBD1 (6 bases). From germline, CDR1 is DFQATT and CDR2 SNEGSKA (reference sequence). The CDR3 runs to 13 residues. The V end was cut by 6 bases, the J end by 8 bases, with 19 bases between. CDR3 sequence reads: CSARKEGVGGYTF. Written as DNA, the CDR3 is TGCAGTGCCCGGAAGGAGGGGGTCGGAGGCTACACCTTC.

The V and J genes are TRBV7-9 and TRBJ1-4; D might be TRBD1 (6 bases). There are 17 residues in the CDR3. V was shortened by 5 bases and J by 4 bases, with 20 bases between the two germline ends. Germline V gene sequence: CDR1 SEHNR, CDR2 FQNEAQ (reference sequence). CDR3 nucleotides: TGTGCCAGCAGCCCCCCAGACGGGGGGGGCCTTAATGAAAAACTGTTTTTT. It translates to CASSPPDGGGLNEKLFF.

In its sample, this clonotype was seen many times. The chain carries TRBV4-1 and TRBJ2-5; D is unclear. Trimming took off 1 base at V and 2 bases at J, with 11 bases between the two ends. The CDR3 spans 15 residues. Germline lookup yields CDR1 MGHRA and CDR2 YSYEKL. The CDR3 region has the DNA TGCGCCAGCAGCCAAGCTTTCACAGCACAAGAGACCCAGTACTTC. Residues: CASSQAFTAQETQYF.

Worth noting for this clonotype: A read error may be the cause here, since a much bigger clone is one base away. J is TRBJ1-6 and V is TRBV20-1; no firm D call. CDR3 length equals 13 residues. The germline V gene encodes CDR1 DFQATT and CDR2 SNEGSKA (reference sequence). CDR3 nucleotides: TGCAGTGCGCCCCGCCCGGATAATGCACCCCTCCACTTT. Protein: CSAPRPDNAPLHF.

The chain links TRBV20-1 to TRBJ2-4, with TRBD2 matching over 11 bases. The DNA end is a closer match to TRBJ2-7, so the J assignment may be wrong. The CDR3 extends over 14 amino acids. Germline V gene sequence: CDR1 DFQATT, CDR2 SNEGSKA (reference sequence). CDR3 sequence reads: CSAREGLADYEQYF. The CDR3 region has the DNA TGCAGTGCTAGAGAGGGACTAGCGGACTACGAGCAGTACTTC.

This clonotype was counted at least ten times. This chain uses TRBV5-1 with TRBJ2-1, with 10 bases aligning to TRBD1. Germline V gene sequence: CDR1 SGHRS, CDR2 YFSETQ. V lost 0 bases, J lost 4 bases, and 1 base stayed unmatched. The CDR3 runs 15 residues. The chain's CDR3 is CASSLVGQGYNEQFF. CDR3 bases: TGCGCCAGCAGCTTGGTGGGACAGGGGTACAATGAGCAGTTCTTC.

The rearrangement uses TRBV5-1 and TRBJ2-5; 9 bases map to TRBD1. Germline V gene sequence: CDR1 SGHRS, CDR2 YFSETQ. Trimming at V came to 1 base and at J to 3 bases, leaving 10 bases not matched to a gene. The CDR3 length is 17 residues. This CDR3 reads CASSLWGIRDREETQYF. The CDR3, as DNA: TGCGCCAGCAGCTTGTGGGGGATCCGGGACAGGGAAGAGACCCAGTACTTC.

This clonotype was seen repeatedly, ten times or more. This chain uses TRBV11-2 with TRBJ2-3, with 15 positions matching TRBD2. Germline V gives CDR1 SGHAT, CDR2 FQNNGV. With V trimmed by 4 bases and J by 9 bases, 5 bases remained unmatched. This CDR3 has 15 amino acids. The CDR3 reads CASSSGLAGGGTQYF. The CDR3 DNA follows: TGTGCCAGCAGCTCGGGACTAGCGGGAGGTGGCACGCAGTATTTT.

This rearrangement joins TRBV20-1 to TRBJ1-2, with unresolved D. The CDR3 has 11 residues. V was clipped by 0 bases and J by 4 bases, with 3 bases between them. CDR1 is DFQATT and CDR2 is SNEGSKA in the germline V gene (reference sequence). CDR3 nucleotides: TGCAGTGCTAGAGAGAGCTATGGCTACACCTTC. It encodes CSARESYGYTF.

This clonotype was seen more than once but under ten times. V is TRBV20-1 and J is TRBJ2-4; 9 nucleotides align to TRBD2. The end of the DNA aligns better with TRBJ2-5, so the J call may be wrong. Germline V CDR1 and CDR2: DFQATT, SNEGSKA (reference sequence). CDR3 length: 14 amino acids. The CDR3 is CSASLREGLETQYF. The CDR3 DNA reads TGCAGTGCTAGTCTGCGGGAGGGCTTAGAGACCCAGTACTTC.

This clonotype occurred once. Germline and junction disagree at one end, which may indicate a read error. The rearrangement uses TRBV27 and TRBJ1-1, with D unclear. CDR3 length equals 15 residues. Germline values: CDR1 MNHEY, CDR2 SMNVEV (reference sequence). The CDR3 loop reads CASSLRGPANAEAFF. For the CDR3, the DNA is TGTGCCAGCAGTCTAAGAGGTCCGGCGAACGCTGAAGCTTTCTTT.

At least ten counts were recorded for this clonotype. The genes are TRBV6-6 and TRBJ1-1, with D hard to call. The V gene lost 2 bases and the J gene lost 5 bases, with 18 bases spanning the gap. The CDR3 is made up of 16 amino acids. Germline CDR1 is MNHNY and CDR2 is SVGAGI (reference sequence). The CDR3, as DNA: TGTGCCAGCAGTTACGGCGCCGGTTTCCGGGAGACTGAAGCTTTCTTT. Amino acid sequence: CASSYGAGFRETEAFF.

This clonotype was observed many times. The chain uses TRBV25-1 and TRBJ1-5; D perhaps matches TRBD1 (5 bases). From germline, CDR1 is MGHDK and CDR2 SYGVNS. The CDR3 spans 15 residues. The V gene lost 5 bases and the J gene lost 9 bases, with 20 bases spanning the gap. The CDR3 region has the DNA TGTGCCAGCAGTCTCTCTCCGGGACGCACACGGCCCCAGCATTTT. Translated: CASSLSPGRTRPQHF.

Comments on this clonotype: The junction departs from germline at one end; a sequencing error may be responsible. J is TRBJ2-5 and V is TRBV24-1, with D unresolved. Germline V gene lookup returns CDR1 KGHDR and CDR2 SFDVKD. The CDR3 consists of 14 residues. CDR3 DNA: TGTGCCACCGGTGACCGTCTCGGTAGGGAGACCCAGTACTTC. Protein: CATGDRLGRETQYF.

This clonotype has a count of ten or more. The V call is TRBV27, the J call TRBJ2-1; D is unclear. V was cut by 2 bases and J by 14 bases, with 10 bases left in between. This CDR3 region has 11 residues. Germline V CDR1 and CDR2: MNHEY, SMNVEV (reference sequence). The CDR3 nucleotides are TGTGCCAGCAGTTTAGGGCTGCGTGAGTTCTTC. This sequence encodes CASSLGLREFF.

V and J are TRBV15 and TRBJ2-5; tentative D call: TRBD1 (6 bases). CDR3 size: 15 residues. V was trimmed by 0 bases and J by 5 bases, leaving 13 bases between them. The germline V gene encodes CDR1 LNHNV and CDR2 YYDKDF (reference sequence). CDR3 in DNA: TGTGCCACCAGCAGAGAGGGGGCCCCGGGGGAGACCCAGTACTTC. Translating gives CATSREGAPGETQYF. Combining the CDR3 with reference TRBV15 and TRBJ2-5 gives the whole variable domain DAMVIQNPRYQVTQFGKPVTLSCSQTLNHNVMYWYQQKSSQAPKLLFHYYDKDFNNEADTPDNFQSRRPNTSFCFLDIRSPGLGDTAMYLCATSREGAPGETQYFGPGTRLLVL.